A single sample is the source of the 5 T cell receptor beta chains below, sequenced in a study of glioma-infiltrating T cells. TCR alpha and beta CDR3 regions were amplified from RNA using iRepertoire nested multiplex PCR. Each CDR3 protein is one row after TCRdb ran MiXCR on the multiplex PCR reads. This table holds roughly 350,000 distinct CDR3 sequences, approximately 42% found once. The specimen sequenced was glioma tissue, nonneoplastic brain tissue, or PBMCs (not recorded which). The receptors come from a human donor with low-grade glioma or glioblastoma, undergoing nonglioma brain surgery, or in good health (not recorded which).

V and J are TRBV7-9 and TRBJ2-7, with D perhaps TRBD1 (6 bases). Trimming removed 1 base at V and 4 bases at J, with 17 bases between. The CDR3 runs 16 residues. Germline V gives CDR1 SEHNR, CDR2 FQNEAQ (reference sequence). CDR3 nucleotide sequence: TGTGCCAGCAGCTTAGTTGGGGGCAGGGGTATGTACGAGCAGTACTTC. Translation: CASSLVGGRGMYEQYF.

The chain links TRBV5-4 to TRBJ1-2, with 9 bases fitting TRBD1. The germline CDR1 and CDR2 sequences are SGHNT and YYREEE (reference sequence). The CDR3 length is 19 residues. Germline trimming cut 1 base from V and 3 bases from J; bases unmatched to any gene: 16. The CDR3 coding sequence is TGTGCCAGCAGCTTGTTAGCCGGGACAGGGATGCCAAGCTACTATGGCTACACCTTC. Its translation: CASSLLAGTGMPSYYGYTF.

About this clonotype itself: This may be a read error, as it is one base from a much larger clone. V and J are TRBV4-2 and TRBJ2-1, with D perhaps TRBD2 (5 bases). V lost 6 bases and J lost 5, with 20 bases in between. The germline CDR1 and CDR2 sequences are LGHNA and YNFKEQ. The CDR3 is 16 residues long. The CDR3 sequence: CASRVTVLEVNNEQFF. For the CDR3, the DNA is TGTGCCAGCAGAGTAACGGTACTAGAAGTCAACAATGAGCAGTTCTTC.

This clonotype was seen a handful of times. The chain joins TRBV6-2 or TRBV6-3 to TRBJ2-4, with TRBD1 matching over 9 bases. V shed 0 bases and J 6 bases; nucleotides not matched to a gene: 12. Germline lookup yields CDR1 MNHEY and CDR2 SVGEGT. The CDR3 consists of 18 residues. As DNA, the CDR3 is TGTGCCAGCAGTTACTCCCGTCTGGGACAGGGTACAGTAAACATTCAGTACTTC. Protein sequence: CASSYSRLGQGTVNIQYF.

The sample holds a few counts of this clonotype. The V call is TRBV14, the J call TRBJ2-1; the D gene is possibly TRBD1 (6 bases). V was trimmed by 2 bases and J by 0 bases, leaving 14 bases between them. Germline CDR1 and CDR2: SGHDN and FVKESK. The CDR3 is 17 amino acids. The CDR3 DNA reads as TGTGCCAGCAGCCAAACCAAGGACAGTCTCTCCTACAATGAGCAGTTCTTC. Its protein is CASSQTKDSLSYNEQFF.